The 7 T cell receptor beta chains below all came from one sample that was sequenced in a study of beta chain features in type 1 diabetes. Expressed TCRB transcripts were sequenced, since all the RNA that had been isolated was reverse transcribed. Using immunoSEQ multiplex PCR, the repertoire was profiled, and TCRdb retains in-frame clones only, with some absent. The table has about 320,000 clones, 14% seen once. Sequenced material: central memory CD4+ T cells from blood. The origin of the receptors is a man aged 25-40 years in good health.

In its sample, this clone was seen many times. The chain has TRBV18 and TRBJ2-6; 11 positions match TRBD1. In germline, CDR1 is KGHSH, CDR2 LQKENI. This CDR3 spans 18 amino acids. The junction had 1 base not matched to a gene; V was cut back by 0 bases and J by 0 bases. In DNA, the CDR3 is TGTGCCAGCTCACCACCGGGACAGGGGGGCTCTGGGGCCAACGTCCTGACTTTC. Its protein is CASSPPGQGGSGANVLTF.

A few counts support this clone. The chain joins TRBV4-3 to TRBJ2-1; the match to TRBD2 covers 13 bases. CDR1 LGHNA and CDR2 YSLEER come from the germline V gene. V was pared by 4 bases and J by 8 bases, with 5 bases of the junction left unmatched. CDR3 size: 15 residues. CDR3 amino acids: CASSPRTSGSHEQFF. The CDR3 DNA is TGCGCCAGCAGCCCAAGGACTAGCGGGAGCCATGAGCAGTTCTTC.

This rearrangement joins TRBV27 to TRBJ2-1; D is uncertain. Trimming took 5 bases from V and 2 from J, leaving 13 bases between them. This CDR3 is 15 amino acids long. Germline CDR1 reads MNHEY; CDR2 reads SMNVEV (reference sequence). This chain's CDR3 is CASSPLISAYNEQFF. The CDR3 DNA reads TGTGCCAGCAGTCCGCTCATAAGCGCCTACAATGAGCAGTTCTTC.

In its sample, this clone was seen a few times. The chain joins TRBV6-5 to TRBJ2-3; D is uncertain. The CDR3 is 14 amino acids. CDR1 MNHEY and CDR2 SVGAGI come from the germline V gene. With 4 bases removed from V and 4 bases from J, the gap between germline ends came to 12 bases. This chain's CDR3 is CASSSGPTSDTQYF. The CDR3, as DNA: TGTGCCAGCAGTTCTGGTCCGACTTCAGATACGCAGTATTTT.

The chain combines TRBV6-5 with TRBJ2-4; 9 bases agree with TRBD2. Trimming removed 2 bases from V and 8 bases from J; junction bases left unmatched: 4. The V gene's germline CDR1 is MNHEY and CDR2 SVGAGI. This CDR3 has 14 amino acids. CDR3 bases: TGTGCCAGCAGTTACAGCGGGGGGACGGACATTCAGTACTTC. Residues: CASSYSGGTDIQYF.

V is TRBV27 and J is TRBJ1-1, with TRBD1 as a possible D gene (5 bases). Germline CDR1 reads MNHEY; CDR2 reads SMNVEV (reference sequence). There are 15 residues in the CDR3. The ends were cut back, 4 bases at V and 0 bases at J, with 12 bases in the middle. The CDR3, as DNA: TGTGCCAGCAGTTCACCCGGGGGGTTGAACACTGAAGCTTTCTTT. Its translation is CASSSPGGLNTEAFF.

This clone came up a few times. The chain has TRBV5-4 and TRBJ2-2, with 11 positions matching TRBD1. The junction had 6 bases not matched to a gene; V was cut back by 4 bases and J by 1 base. Germline V CDR1 and CDR2: SGHNT, YYREEE (reference sequence). The CDR3 sequence is 17 residues long. The CDR3 spells CASSPRGQGVNTGELFF. The DNA of the CDR3 is TGTGCCAGCAGCCCGCGGGGACAGGGGGTGAACACCGGGGAGCTGTTTTTT.